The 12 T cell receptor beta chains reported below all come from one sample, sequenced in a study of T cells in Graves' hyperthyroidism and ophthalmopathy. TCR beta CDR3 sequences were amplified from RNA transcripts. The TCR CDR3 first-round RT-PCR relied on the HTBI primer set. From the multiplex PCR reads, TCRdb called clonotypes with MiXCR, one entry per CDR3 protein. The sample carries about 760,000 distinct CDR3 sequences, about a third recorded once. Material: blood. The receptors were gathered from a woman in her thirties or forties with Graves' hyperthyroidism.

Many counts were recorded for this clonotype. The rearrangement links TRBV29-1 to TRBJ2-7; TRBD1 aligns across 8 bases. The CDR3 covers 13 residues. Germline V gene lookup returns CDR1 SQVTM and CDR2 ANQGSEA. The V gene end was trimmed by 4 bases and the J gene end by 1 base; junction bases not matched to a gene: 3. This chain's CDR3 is CSVVRDRSYEQYF. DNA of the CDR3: TGCAGCGTTGTACGGGACAGGTCCTACGAGCAGTACTTC.

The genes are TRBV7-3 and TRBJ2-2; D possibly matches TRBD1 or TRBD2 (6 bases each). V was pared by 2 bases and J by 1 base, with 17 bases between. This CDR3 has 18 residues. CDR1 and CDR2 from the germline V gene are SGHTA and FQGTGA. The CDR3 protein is CASSLFPGGGKNTGELFF. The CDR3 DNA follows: TGTGCCAGCAGCTTATTCCCCGGAGGGGGAAAGAACACCGGGGAGCTGTTTTTT.

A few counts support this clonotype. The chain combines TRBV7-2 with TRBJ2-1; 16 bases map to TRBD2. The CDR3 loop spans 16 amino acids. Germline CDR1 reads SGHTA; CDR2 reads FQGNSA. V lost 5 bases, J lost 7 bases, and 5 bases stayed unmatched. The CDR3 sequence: CASSLGLAGGLNEQFF. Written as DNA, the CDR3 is TGTGCCAGCAGCCTGGGACTAGCGGGAGGGCTGAATGAGCAGTTCTTC. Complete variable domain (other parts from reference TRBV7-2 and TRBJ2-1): GAGVSQSPSNKVTEKGKDVELRCDPISGHTALYWYRQSLGQGLEFLIYFQGNSAPDKSGLPSDRFSAERTGGSVSTLTIQRTQQEDSAVYLCASSLGLAGGLNEQFFGPGTRLTVL.

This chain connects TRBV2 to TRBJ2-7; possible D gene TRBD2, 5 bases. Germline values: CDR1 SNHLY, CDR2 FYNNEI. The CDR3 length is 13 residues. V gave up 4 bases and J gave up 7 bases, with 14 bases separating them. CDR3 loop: CASSVSLGDEQYF. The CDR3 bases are TGTGCCAGCAGTGTCTCCCTCGGGGATGAGCAGTACTTC.

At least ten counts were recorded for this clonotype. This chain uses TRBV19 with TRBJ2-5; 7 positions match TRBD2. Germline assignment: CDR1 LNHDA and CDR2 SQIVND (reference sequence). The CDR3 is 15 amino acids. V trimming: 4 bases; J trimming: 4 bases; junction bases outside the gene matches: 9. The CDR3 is CASSTLLAKRETQYF. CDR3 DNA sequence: TGTGCCAGTAGTACACTACTAGCGAAGCGAGAGACCCAGTACTTC.

The CDR3 is CASSQDWGYRGLAGNTIYF. The CDR3 region has the DNA TGTGCCAGCAGCCAAGATTGGGGGTACAGGGGGCTCGCAGGAAACACCATATATTTT. The rearrangement links TRBV7-2 to TRBJ1-3; 9 bases fit TRBD1. Germline V lookup: CDR1 SGHTA, CDR2 FQGNSA. The CDR3 totals 19 residues. Trimming at V came to 5 bases and at J to 4 bases, leaving 18 bases not matched to a gene.

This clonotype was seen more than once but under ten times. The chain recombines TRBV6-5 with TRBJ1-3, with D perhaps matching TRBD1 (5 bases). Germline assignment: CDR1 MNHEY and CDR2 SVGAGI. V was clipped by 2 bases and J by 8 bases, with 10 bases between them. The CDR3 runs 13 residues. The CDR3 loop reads CASSYDRADTIYF. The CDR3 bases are TGTGCCAGCAGTTACGACAGAGCAGACACCATATATTTT.

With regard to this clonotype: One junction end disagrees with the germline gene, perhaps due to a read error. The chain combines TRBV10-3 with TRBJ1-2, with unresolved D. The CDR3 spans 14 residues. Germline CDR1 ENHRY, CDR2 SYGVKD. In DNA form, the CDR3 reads TGTGCCAGCAGTCTGAGCCGGCTAGACTATGGCTACACCTTC. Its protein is CASSLSRLDYGYTF.

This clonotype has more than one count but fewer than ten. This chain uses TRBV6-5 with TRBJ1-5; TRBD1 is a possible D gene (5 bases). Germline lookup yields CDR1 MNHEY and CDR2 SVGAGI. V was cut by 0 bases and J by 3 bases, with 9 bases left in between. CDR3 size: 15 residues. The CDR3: CASSYSKQANQPQHF. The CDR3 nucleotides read TGTGCCAGCAGTTACTCGAAACAGGCCAATCAGCCCCAGCATTTT.

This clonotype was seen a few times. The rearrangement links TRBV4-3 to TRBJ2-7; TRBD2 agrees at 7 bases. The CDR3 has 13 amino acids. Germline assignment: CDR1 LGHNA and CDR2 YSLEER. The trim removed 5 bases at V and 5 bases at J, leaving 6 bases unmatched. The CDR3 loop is CASSWTSVNEQYF. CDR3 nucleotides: TGCGCCAGCAGCTGGACTAGTGTCAACGAGCAGTACTTC.

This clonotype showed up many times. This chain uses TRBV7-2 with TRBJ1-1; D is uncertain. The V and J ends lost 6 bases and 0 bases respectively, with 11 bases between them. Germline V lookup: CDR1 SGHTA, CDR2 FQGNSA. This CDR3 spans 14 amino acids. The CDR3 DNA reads TGTGCCAGCAGACCCATCAGAGTGAACACTGAAGCTTTCTTT. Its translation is CASRPIRVNTEAFF.

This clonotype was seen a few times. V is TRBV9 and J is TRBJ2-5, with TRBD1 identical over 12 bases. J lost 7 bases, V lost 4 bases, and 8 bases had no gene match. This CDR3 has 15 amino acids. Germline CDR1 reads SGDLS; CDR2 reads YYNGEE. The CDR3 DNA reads TGTGCCAGCAGCAACTGGGACAGGGGGCCGGGGACCCAGTACTTC. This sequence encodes CASSNWDRGPGTQYF.